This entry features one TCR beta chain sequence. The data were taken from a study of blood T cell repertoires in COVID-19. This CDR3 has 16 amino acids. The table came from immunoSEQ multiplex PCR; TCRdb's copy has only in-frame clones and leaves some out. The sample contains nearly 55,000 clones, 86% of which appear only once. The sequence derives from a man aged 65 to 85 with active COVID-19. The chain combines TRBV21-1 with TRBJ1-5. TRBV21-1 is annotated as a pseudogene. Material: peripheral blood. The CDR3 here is CASSKSSDYSNQPQHF. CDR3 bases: TGTGCCAGCAGCAAAAGCTCCGATTATAGCAATCAGCCCCAGCATTTT.